The next 30 T cell receptor beta chains were all read from a single sample in a study of technical replicates of blood from a handful of donors. Data came from immunoSEQ multiplex PCR; TCRdb stores just in-frame clones and leaves some out. The repertoire includes around 97,000 clones, 95% to 96% of them detected once, and approximately 0.38% sits in the top ten. The sample taken for sequencing was T cells isolated from PBMCs. The receptors derive from a human donor in good health.

This clone has a single count. The chain joins TRBV4-1 to TRBJ2-7, with TRBD1 identical over 9 bases. CDR3 length: 14 residues. The V and J ends lost 1 base and 2 bases, in that order; junction bases with no gene match: 0. Germline CDR1 is MGHRA and CDR2 is YSYEKL. DNA for the CDR3: TGCGCCAGCAGCCAAGGACAGGGGGCCTACGAGCAGTACTTC. Translating it yields CASSQGQGAYEQYF.

The V and J genes are TRBV6-1 and TRBJ2-1; TRBD2 aligns across 8 bases. Per the germline V gene, CDR1 is MNHNS and CDR2 is SASEGT. V lost 1 base and J lost 6; bases outside the gene matches: 5. There are 15 residues in the CDR3. This CDR3 reads CASSEERELPNEQFF. The DNA for the CDR3 is TGTGCCAGCAGTGAAGAGCGGGAGTTACCCAATGAGCAGTTCTTC.

This chain connects TRBV21-1 to TRBJ2-7; the D call in the table, TRBD2, was not verified against the DNA. TRBV21-1 is given as a pseudogene. CDR3 length equals 14 residues. CDR3 DNA: TGTGCCAGCAGCTCCCGCAGAGGACGCGTATGGAGGAACTTC. Its translation: CASSSRRGRVWRNF.

The CDR3 loop reads CASSPTGSSYEQYF. The CDR3 bases are TGTGCCAGCAGCCCGACAGGGAGCTCCTACGAGCAGTACTTC. The rearrangement links TRBV7-8 to TRBJ2-7; TRBD1 agrees at 7 bases. Germline V gives CDR1 SGHVS, CDR2 FQNEAQ. Trimming took 5 bases from V and 0 from J; bases not matched to a gene: 4. The CDR3 is 14 amino acids. The variable domain in full, with the rest retrieved from reference TRBV7-8 and TRBJ2-7, is GAGVSQSPRYKVAKRGQDVALRCDPISGHVSLFWYQQALGQGPEFLTYFQNEAQLDKSGLPSDRFFAERPEGSVSTLKIQRTQQEDSAVYLCASSPTGSSYEQYFGPGTRLTVT.

CDR3 DNA sequence: TGTGCCAGCAGCCCCCCTAGCGGGAGTTTGTGGGAGCAGTACTTC. Translation: CASSPPSGSLWEQYF. The chain joins TRBV7-2 to TRBJ2-7; 10 positions match TRBD2. The V gene's germline CDR1 is SGHTA and CDR2 FQGNSA. The V segment lost 5 bases and the J segment 7 bases; nucleotides outside the gene matches: 11. This CDR3 comprises 15 residues.

The V call is TRBV19, the J call TRBJ2-1; D is possibly TRBD2 (5 bases). This CDR3 has 17 amino acids. Looked up from germline, CDR1 is LNHDA and CDR2 is SQIVND (reference sequence). V lost 9 bases to trimming and J lost 8 bases, with 29 bases between them. The CDR3 loop is CASYSAETTRVDYEQFF. DNA of the CDR3: TGTGCCAGCTACTCGGCGGAGACGACGAGGGTAGACTATGAGCAGTTCTTC.

This chain uses TRBV4-2 with TRBJ2-5; TRBD1 agrees at 9 bases. The CDR3 is made up of 15 amino acids. V lost 3 bases and J lost 5; bases outside the gene matches: 7. CDR1 and CDR2 (germline): LGHNA, YNFKEQ. The DNA for the CDR3 is TGTGCCAGCAGCCAGGTGGGACAGGGTTTGGAGACCCAGTACTTC. It codes for CASSQVGQGLETQYF.

This chain connects TRBV7-3 to TRBJ2-7; D might be TRBD2 (6 bases). The V and J ends lost 3 bases and 7 bases respectively, with 16 bases between them. The CDR3 sequence is 14 residues long. Germline CDR1 and CDR2: SGHTA and FQGTGA. The CDR3 loop reads CASSLNSGVSEQYF. CDR3 bases: TGTGCCAGCAGCTTGAACTCGGGGGTGTCGGAGCAGTACTTC.

In this sample, this clone turned up many times. V and J are TRBV7-9 and TRBJ1-2; 7 bases map to TRBD1. Germline CDR1 and CDR2: SEHNR and FQNEAQ (reference sequence). V was clipped by 5 bases and J by 8 bases; unmatched bases: 5. The CDR3 is made up of 12 amino acids. The CDR3 DNA follows: TGTGCCAGCAGCCCAGGGGGGATCGGCTACACCTTC. It specifies CASSPGGIGYTF.

V and J are TRBV7-8 and TRBJ2-7; possibly TRBD1 for D (6 bases). The CDR3 loop spans 15 amino acids. CDR1 is SGHVS and CDR2 is FQNEAQ in the germline V gene. V was clipped by 1 base and J by 3 bases, with 13 bases between them. The CDR3 coding sequence is TGTGCCAGCAGCTTAGGACAGGTAAGGTTCTACGAGCAGTACTTC. Translation gives CASSLGQVRFYEQYF.

This rearrangement joins TRBV19 to TRBJ1-5, with 8 bases fitting TRBD1. V trimming: 3 bases; J trimming: 3 bases; junction bases outside the gene matches: 7. The CDR3 loop spans 16 amino acids. Germline CDR1 LNHDA, CDR2 SQIVND (reference sequence). CDR3 bases: TGTGCCAGTAGTATCGGAACAGGGGGACCCAATCAGCCCCAGCATTTT. Protein sequence: CASSIGTGGPNQPQHF.

The V and J genes are TRBV27 and TRBJ2-1; D perhaps matches TRBD1 (6 bases). The CDR3 runs to 16 residues. V was pared by 5 bases and J by 1 base, with 15 bases between. Germline values: CDR1 MNHEY, CDR2 SMNVEV (reference sequence). The CDR3 here is CASSGAGTTSYNEQFF. The CDR3 nucleotides read TGTGCCAGCAGTGGGGCCGGGACAACTTCCTACAATGAGCAGTTCTTC.

The chain has TRBV11-3 and TRBJ2-5; D ambiguous. V shed 5 bases and J shed 4 bases, with 11 bases lying between them. Per the germline V gene, CDR1 is SGHNT and CDR2 is YENEEA. The CDR3 loop spans 13 amino acids. The CDR3 bases are TGTGCCAGCAGCCCCAATGTCGGAGAGACCCAGTACTTC. This encodes CASSPNVGETQYF. Drawing the rest from reference TRBV11-3 and TRBJ2-5, the complete variable domain is EAGVVQSPRYKIIEKKQPVAFWCNPISGHNTLYWYLQNLGQGPELLIRYENEEAVDDSQLPKDRFSAERLKGVDSTLKIQPAELGDSAVYLCASSPNVGETQYFGPGTRLLVL.

The sample holds one count of this clone. This chain connects TRBV4-3 to TRBJ2-3, with D maybe TRBD1 (7 bases). The germline V gene has CDR1 LGHNA and CDR2 YSLEER. The V end was cut by 3 bases, the J end by 0 bases, with 10 bases between. This CDR3 comprises 15 residues. CDR3 nucleotides: TGCGCCAGCAGCCAGGAGGGGGCAAGCACAGATACGCAGTATTTT. This encodes CASSQEGASTDTQYF.

This chain links TRBV28 with TRBJ2-7, with 9 bases that match TRBD2. CDR1 and CDR2 from the germline V gene are MDHEN and SYDVKM. V was pared by 3 bases and J by 3 bases, with 6 bases of the junction left unmatched. This CDR3 has 15 residues. CDR3 bases: TGTGCCAGCAGTTTCCCGGGACTAGCCTTCTACGAGCAGTACTTC. It encodes CASSFPGLAFYEQYF.

The chain uses TRBV13 and TRBJ2-7; no definite D call. The CDR3 contains 15 residues. The germline V gene has CDR1 PRHDT and CDR2 FYEKMQ (reference sequence). Trimming took 2 bases from V and 2 from J, leaving 13 bases between them. This CDR3 reads CASSLKSVTPYEQYF. The CDR3 DNA reads as TGTGCCAGCAGCTTAAAGTCAGTAACCCCCTACGAGCAGTACTTC.

V and J are TRBV7-8 and TRBJ1-1; D is perhaps TRBD1 (6 bases). Germline V lookup: CDR1 SGHVS, CDR2 FQNEAQ. Trimming stripped 4 bases from V and 3 bases from J, with 12 bases between. CDR3 length equals 14 residues. The chain's CDR3 is CASSWGGADTEAFF. CDR3 nucleotide sequence: TGTGCCAGCAGCTGGGGGGGGGCGGACACTGAAGCTTTCTTT.

This chain uses TRBV7-2 with TRBJ2-3, with a possible D match to TRBD1 (5 bases). With 4 bases removed from V and 4 bases from J, the gap between germline ends came to 12 bases. Looked up from germline, CDR1 is SGHTA and CDR2 is FQGNSA. The CDR3 contains 14 residues. The CDR3 loop is CASSSGWGPDTQYF. For the CDR3, the DNA is TGTGCCAGCAGCTCTGGGTGGGGCCCAGATACGCAGTATTTT.

The genes are TRBV28 and TRBJ1-1; 9 positions agree with TRBD1. Losses at the gene ends were 7 bases for V and 0 bases for J; bases not matched to a gene: 15. Per germline, CDR1 MDHEN and CDR2 SYDVKM. The CDR3 is made up of 18 amino acids. As DNA, the CDR3 is TGTGCCAGCAACCTCTTGTTGGGACAGGGAAGGGTGAACACTGAAGCTTTCTTT. Amino acids: CASNLLLGQGRVNTEAFF.

The rearrangement joins TRBV27 to TRBJ2-1; 11 nucleotides agree with TRBD2. The CDR3 runs 14 residues. Germline CDR1 is MNHEY and CDR2 is SMNVEV (reference sequence). V lost 6 bases, J lost 8 bases, and 6 bases stayed unmatched. The CDR3 here is CASRTSGSRYEQFF. CDR3 in DNA: TGTGCCAGCAGAACTAGCGGGAGTAGGTATGAGCAGTTCTTC.

This chain connects TRBV6-6 to TRBJ2-1; D possibly corresponds to TRBD1 (5 bases). The CDR3 spans 13 residues. With 11 bases removed from V and 3 bases from J, the gap between germline ends came to 14 bases. From germline, CDR1 is MNHNY and CDR2 SVGAGI (reference sequence). The CDR3 spells CAVQGPGYNEQFF. Written as DNA, the CDR3 is TGTGCCGTCCAGGGCCCAGGCTACAATGAGCAGTTCTTC.

CDR3 in amino acids: CASSLDTGQNTGELFF. The CDR3 region has the DNA TGCGCCAGCAGCTTGGATACAGGCCAGAACACCGGGGAGCTGTTTTTT. The chain carries TRBV5-1 and TRBJ2-2; TRBD1 might be the D (5 bases). V was trimmed by 0 bases and J by 1 base, leaving 10 bases between them. CDR1 and CDR2 (germline): SGHRS, YFSETQ. This CDR3 spans 16 amino acids.

This clone was found once. This chain connects TRBV13 to TRBJ2-1; possibly TRBD2 for D (5 bases). Looked up from germline, CDR1 is PRHDT and CDR2 is FYEKMQ (reference sequence). The ends were cut back, 5 bases at V and 8 bases at J, with 19 bases in the middle. The CDR3 totals 15 residues. The CDR3, as DNA: TGTGCCAGCAGCCCCCCGGACTCTTCCGGGGATGAGCAGTTCTTC. Its protein is CASSPPDSSGDEQFF.

The rearrangement joins TRBV7-3 to TRBJ1-2; tentatively, D is TRBD1 (6 bases). The V gene lost 4 bases and the J gene lost 5 bases, with 11 bases spanning the gap. The CDR3 is 13 residues long. Germline-derived CDR1 and CDR2 are SGHTA and FQGTGA. CDR3 amino acids: CASSSTGRYGYTF. The DNA for the CDR3 is TGTGCCAGCAGCTCAACAGGGAGATATGGCTACACCTTC.

The CDR3 sequence is CASSLVGEDTEAFF. CDR3 coding DNA: TGTGCCAGCAGTTTAGTGGGGGAGGACACTGAAGCTTTCTTT. The rearrangement links TRBV27 to TRBJ1-1, with D possibly matching TRBD1 (5 bases). There are 14 residues in the CDR3. V lost 2 bases, J lost 3 bases, and 10 bases lay in between. The germline V gene has CDR1 MNHEY and CDR2 SMNVEV (reference sequence).

The rearrangement links TRBV5-6 to TRBJ2-3, with 10 positions matching TRBD2. The V segment lost 1 base and the J segment 0 bases; nucleotides outside the gene matches: 8. Germline CDR1 SGHDT, CDR2 YYEEEE. The CDR3 consists of 18 residues. In nucleotides, the CDR3 is TGTGCCAGCAGCTTGAGTAGCGGGAGGTGGAGTAGCACAGATACGCAGTATTTT. It codes for CASSLSSGRWSSTDTQYF.

The rearrangement joins TRBV2 to TRBJ2-1, with D unclear. CDR3 size: 13 residues. V was clipped by 2 bases and J by 8 bases, with 10 bases between them. From germline, CDR1 is SNHLY and CDR2 FYNNEI. The CDR3 sequence: CASSEIWLDEQFF. DNA for the CDR3: TGTGCCAGCAGTGAAATCTGGCTCGATGAGCAGTTCTTC.

This rearrangement joins TRBV9 to TRBJ2-1, with 7 positions matching TRBD2. The CDR3 is 15 residues long. Per germline, CDR1 SGDLS and CDR2 YYNGEE. Losses at the gene ends were 0 bases for V and 4 bases for J; bases not matched to a gene: 4. Here the CDR3 DNA reads TGTGCCAGCAGCGTAGGGGCTAGCGGATACAATGAGCAGTTCTTC. Translation: CASSVGASGYNEQFF.

This clone was found once. The chain recombines TRBV4-1 with TRBJ2-1; 13 nucleotides line up with TRBD2. The CDR3 contains 15 residues. J was trimmed by 8 bases and V by 5 bases; bases with no gene match: 6. Germline CDR1 and CDR2: MGHRA and YSYEKL. CDR3 sequence: CASSSLAGGPYEQFF. The CDR3 DNA reads TGCGCCAGCAGCTCACTAGCGGGAGGGCCCTATGAGCAGTTCTTC.

V and J are TRBV19 and TRBJ1-5; D possibly corresponds to TRBD1 (5 bases). From germline, CDR1 is LNHDA and CDR2 SQIVND (reference sequence). This CDR3 comprises 15 residues. V was cut by 3 bases and J by 5 bases, with 14 bases left in between. DNA for the CDR3: TGTGCCAGTAGTATTTCCCCGCTAGGGGATCAGCCCCAGCATTTT. It encodes CASSISPLGDQPQHF.